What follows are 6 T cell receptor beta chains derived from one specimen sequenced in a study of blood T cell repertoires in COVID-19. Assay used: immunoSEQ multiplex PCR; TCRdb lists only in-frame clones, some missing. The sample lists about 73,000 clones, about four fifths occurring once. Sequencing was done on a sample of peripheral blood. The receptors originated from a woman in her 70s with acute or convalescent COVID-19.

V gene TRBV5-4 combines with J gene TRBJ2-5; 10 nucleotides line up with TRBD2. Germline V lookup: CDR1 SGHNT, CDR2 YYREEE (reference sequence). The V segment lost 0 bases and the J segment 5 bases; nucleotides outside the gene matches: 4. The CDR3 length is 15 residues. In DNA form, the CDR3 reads TGTGCCAGCAGCTTGGATCTAGCGGGAGCCGAGACCCAGTACTTC. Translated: CASSLDLAGAETQYF.

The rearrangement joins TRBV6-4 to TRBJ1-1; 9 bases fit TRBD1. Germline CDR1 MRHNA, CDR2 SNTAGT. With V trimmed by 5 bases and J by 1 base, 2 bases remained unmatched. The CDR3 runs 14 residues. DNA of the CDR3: TGTGCCAGCAGTATGGACAGGGGGAACACTGAAGCTTTCTTT. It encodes CASSMDRGNTEAFF.

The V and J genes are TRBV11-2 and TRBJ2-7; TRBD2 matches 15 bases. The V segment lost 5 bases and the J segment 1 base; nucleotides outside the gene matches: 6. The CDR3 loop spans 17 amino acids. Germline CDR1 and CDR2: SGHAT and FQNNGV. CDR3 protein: CASSLPGLAGGSYEQYF. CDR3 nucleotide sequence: TGTGCCAGCAGCCTCCCGGGACTAGCGGGAGGTTCCTACGAGCAGTACTTC.

The CDR3 is CASSRLDRVNTEAFF. The CDR3 DNA reads as TGTGCCAGCAGCAGACTGGACAGGGTGAACACTGAAGCTTTCTTT. The chain couples TRBV5-6 to TRBJ1-1, with 8 positions matching TRBD1. CDR3 length: 15 residues. The J segment lost 0 bases and the V segment lost 4 bases, leaving 5 bases of the junction unmatched. The germline gives CDR1 SGHDT, CDR2 YYEEEE.

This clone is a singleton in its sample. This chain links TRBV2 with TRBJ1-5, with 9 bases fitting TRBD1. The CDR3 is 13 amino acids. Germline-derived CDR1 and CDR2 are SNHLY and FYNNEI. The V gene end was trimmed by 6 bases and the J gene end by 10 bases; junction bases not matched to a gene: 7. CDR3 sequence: CASRGTGPDPQHF. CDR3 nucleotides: TGTGCCAGCAGGGGGACAGGGCCCGACCCCCAGCATTTT.

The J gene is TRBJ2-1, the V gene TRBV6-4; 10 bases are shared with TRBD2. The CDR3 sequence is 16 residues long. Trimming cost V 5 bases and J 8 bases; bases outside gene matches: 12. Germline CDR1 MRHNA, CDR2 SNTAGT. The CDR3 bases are TGTGCCAGCAGTTCCACTAGCGGGGAGGTTCTGTATGAGCAGTTCTTC. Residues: CASSSTSGEVLYEQFF.